The 9 T cell receptor beta chains below come from one sample, sequenced in a study of blood T cell repertoires in COVID-19. Profiled with immunoSEQ multiplex PCR; TCRdb holds only in-frame clones, not every one. The sample records about 60,000 clones, 88% being singletons. Sequencing was carried out using peripheral blood. These TCRs come from a human donor in a cohort sampled during active COVID-19.

The V call is TRBV15, the J call TRBJ2-5, with 8 bases matching TRBD2. This CDR3 comprises 17 residues. Germline V gene data show CDR1 as LNHNV and CDR2 as YYDKDF (reference sequence). V was pared by 4 bases and J by 4 bases, with 14 bases of the junction left unmatched. CDR3: CATSTVAGNQFGETQYF. Written as DNA, the CDR3 is TGTGCCACCAGCACTGTAGCGGGGAATCAGTTTGGAGAGACCCAGTACTTC.

The rearrangement joins TRBV18 to TRBJ1-2, with 11 bases matching TRBD1. V shed 1 base, J shed 5 bases, and the junction held 0 bases outside the gene matches. The CDR3 spans 14 residues. From germline, CDR1 is KGHSH and CDR2 LQKENI. CDR3 DNA: TGTGCCAGCTCACCACGGGACAGGGGGTATGGCTACACCTTC. It codes for CASSPRDRGYGYTF.

The J gene is TRBJ2-7, the V gene TRBV6-1; no clear D. Deletions cut 2 bases from V and 2 bases from J, with 10 bases between. This CDR3 has 14 residues. The germline gives CDR1 MNHNS, CDR2 SASEGT. CDR3 sequence (DNA): TGTGCCAGCAGTGAACCTCCTGCTACCTACGAGCAGTACTTC. Protein sequence: CASSEPPATYEQYF.

This chain connects TRBV28 to TRBJ2-7; D call uncertain. CDR1 is MDHEN, CDR2 SYDVKM, per germline. This CDR3 spans 13 amino acids. Trimming took 1 base from V and 5 from J, leaving 9 bases between them. The CDR3 sequence is CASSLYGRDEQYF. CDR3 nucleotides: TGTGCCAGCAGTTTATACGGTCGAGACGAGCAGTACTTC.

This chain uses TRBV27 with TRBJ2-5; D possibly corresponds to TRBD1 (6 bases). V was cut by 0 bases and J by 3 bases, with 11 bases left in between. The CDR3 sequence is 15 residues long. In germline, CDR1 is MNHEY, CDR2 SMNVEV (reference sequence). The CDR3 reads CASSLSGAEKETQYF. CDR3 bases: TGTGCCAGCAGTTTATCGGGGGCAGAGAAAGAGACCCAGTACTTC.

This chain joins TRBV6-5 and TRBJ1-6; the match to TRBD1 covers 8 bases. Trimming removed 8 bases from V and 13 bases from J; junction bases left unmatched: 7. Germline CDR1 and CDR2: MNHEY and SVGAGI. The CDR3 sequence is 12 residues long. The CDR3 protein is CASGQDRAPLHF. DNA for the CDR3: TGTGCCAGCGGACAGGACAGGGCCCCCCTCCACTTT.

This clone was counted a single time. V usage is TRBV6-5 and J usage is TRBJ1-1; D ambiguous. The ends were cut back, 7 bases at V and 1 base at J, with 10 bases in the middle. The CDR3 extends over 13 amino acids. The germline CDR1 and CDR2 sequences are MNHEY and SVGAGI. The CDR3 is CASKRSSNTEAFF. For the CDR3, the DNA is TGTGCCAGCAAGAGGTCTTCGAACACTGAAGCTTTCTTT.

This clone turned up a few times. This chain uses TRBV7-2 with TRBJ1-2; a possible D gene is TRBD1 (6 bases). Looked up from germline, CDR1 is SGHTA and CDR2 is FQGNSA. The CDR3 spans 13 residues. Trimming cost V 3 bases and J 7 bases, with 12 bases left between them. In DNA form, the CDR3 reads TGTGCCAGCAGCTTTGCCACAGGGTCTGGCTACACCTTC. This encodes CASSFATGSGYTF.

This clone has just one count. The chain employs TRBV2 and TRBJ2-2; 7 bases fit TRBD2. The trim removed 6 bases at V and 6 bases at J, leaving 4 bases unmatched. Per germline, CDR1 SNHLY and CDR2 FYNNEI. The CDR3 consists of 13 residues. DNA of the CDR3: TGTGCCAGCAGACTGGGGGGGGCCGGGGAGCTGTTTTTT. Its protein product is CASRLGGAGELFF.